These 30 T cell receptor beta chains were all obtained from the same sample, sequenced in a study of identifying expanded T cells in peripheral blood. Libraries were prepared by immunoSEQ multiplex PCR; TCRdb keeps only in-frame clonotypes and omits some of them. The table has approximately 83,000 clones, approximately 85% seen once; the top ten hold approximately 4.5%. Sequencing was performed on blood. The receptors stem from a person aged 18 to 70 in good health.

The chain's CDR3 is CASSLAPRTRNTEAFF. In nucleotides, the CDR3 is TGCGCCAGCAGCTTGGCCCCCCGGACCCGGAACACTGAAGCTTTCTTT. The V and J genes are TRBV5-1 and TRBJ1-1; D call uncertain. This CDR3 has 16 residues. Germline V lookup: CDR1 SGHRS, CDR2 YFSETQ. V was shortened by 0 bases and J by 1 base, with 13 bases between the two germline ends.

The chain is built from TRBV14 and TRBJ1-1, with D tentatively TRBD1 (6 bases). The V gene's germline CDR1 is SGHDN and CDR2 FVKESK. CDR3 length: 15 amino acids. The V end lost 5 bases, the J end lost 5 bases, and 18 bases lay between the germline ends. DNA of the CDR3: TGTGCCAGCAGCATAACCTTCCGGGACAAGACTGAAGCTTTCTTT. As protein: CASSITFRDKTEAFF. Variable domain in full (rest from reference TRBV14 and TRBJ1-1): EAGVTQFPSHSVIEKGQTVTLRCDPISGHDNLYWYRRVMGKEIKFLLHFVKESKQDESGMPNNRFLAERTGGTYSTLKVQPAELEDSGVYFCASSITFRDKTEAFFGQGTRLTVV.

DNA of the CDR3: TGTGCCAGCAGTCATAAGGGACTAGCGGGGGGGTGGCCCTACAATGAGCAGTTCTTC. This encodes CASSHKGLAGGWPYNEQFF. The chain couples TRBV9 to TRBJ2-1; 16 bases are shared with TRBD2. J was trimmed by 2 bases and V by 5 bases; bases with no gene match: 10. Germline CDR1 reads SGDLS; CDR2 reads YYNGEE. The CDR3 spans 19 residues.

The chain joins TRBV7-2 to TRBJ1-2; 7 bases fit TRBD1. The CDR3 spans 15 residues. V was clipped by 4 bases and J by 3 bases; unmatched bases: 8. Looked up from germline, CDR1 is SGHTA and CDR2 is FQGNSA. CDR3 DNA: TGTGCCAGCAGCTCTCAGGGGGAGGTGGACTATGGCTACACCTTC. It codes for CASSSQGEVDYGYTF.

The V gene is TRBV9, the J gene TRBJ1-1, with D possibly being TRBD1 (5 bases). The CDR3 sequence is 13 residues long. CDR1 and CDR2 from the germline V gene are SGDLS and YYNGEE. V was trimmed by 4 bases and J by 5 bases, leaving 12 bases between them. The CDR3 loop reads CASSTPGVTEAFF. The CDR3, as DNA: TGTGCCAGCAGCACCCCGGGGGTAACTGAAGCTTTCTTT.

The V call is TRBV2, the J call TRBJ1-1; D ambiguous. The germline gives CDR1 SNHLY, CDR2 FYNNEI. CDR3 length: 13 residues. V lost 10 bases, J lost 8 bases, and 20 bases lay in between. The CDR3 reads CAITPRHRGEAFF. CDR3 nucleotide sequence: TGTGCCATTACGCCTCGGCACCGTGGGGAAGCTTTCTTT.

V and J are TRBV19 and TRBJ2-7, with D perhaps TRBD1 or TRBD2 (5 bases each). The CDR3 has 13 amino acids. The germline V gene encodes CDR1 LNHDA and CDR2 SQIVND (reference sequence). Trimming stripped 9 bases from V and 2 bases from J, with 14 bases between. CDR3: CASRDRLTYEQYF. The CDR3 DNA reads as TGTGCCAGCCGGGACCGCCTGACCTACGAGCAGTACTTC.

This rearrangement joins TRBV11-2 to TRBJ2-1; D is unclear. Germline V lookup: CDR1 SGHAT, CDR2 FQNNGV. CDR3 length: 12 residues. V was pared by 2 bases and J by 10 bases, with 9 bases between. CDR3 protein: CASSLIVGEQFF. CDR3 nucleotides: TGTGCCAGCAGCTTAATCGTGGGAGAGCAGTTCTTC.

This clone appeared a few times. In the same sample, other DNA sequences code for this CDR3. V gene TRBV7-2 combines with J gene TRBJ1-2; TRBD1 aligns across 8 bases. CDR3 length: 14 amino acids. Germline values: CDR1 SGHTA, CDR2 FQGNSA. Trimming removed 5 bases from V and 4 bases from J; junction bases left unmatched: 6. For the CDR3, the DNA is TGTGCCAGCAGCCACTCCGGGACAGGCTATGGCTACACCTTC. Translated, it gives CASSHSGTGYGYTF. Full variable domain (missing parts from reference TRBV7-2 and TRBJ1-2): GAGVSQSPSNKVTEKGKDVELRCDPISGHTALYWYRQSLGQGLEFLIYFQGNSAPDKSGLPSDRFSAERTGGSVSTLTIQRTQQEDSAVYLCASSHSGTGYGYTFGSGTRLTVV.

DNA of the CDR3: TGTGCCAGCAGGTTACGACCGGCCGGTGGGGGCTACACCTTC. Encoded protein: CASRLRPAGGGYTF. This rearrangement joins TRBV27 to TRBJ1-2; D remains ambiguous. The CDR3 covers 14 residues. The V gene's germline CDR1 is MNHEY and CDR2 SMNVEV (reference sequence). V lost 6 bases and J lost 8, with 19 bases in between.

The chain is built from TRBV6-5 and TRBJ2-7; tentatively, D is TRBD1 or TRBD2 (5 bases each). The ends were cut back, 5 bases at V and 3 bases at J, with 17 bases in the middle. The V gene's germline CDR1 is MNHEY and CDR2 SVGAGI. The CDR3 covers 15 residues. The CDR3 loop is CASSLDKGRGYEQYF. The CDR3 DNA sequence: TGTGCCAGCAGTCTCGATAAGGGACGAGGCTACGAGCAGTACTTC.

The rearrangement uses TRBV5-8 and TRBJ1-5; 7 positions agree with TRBD1. The CDR3 loop spans 14 amino acids. CDR1 is SGHTS and CDR2 is YDEGEE in the germline V gene. The trim removed 2 bases at V and 5 bases at J, leaving 4 bases unmatched. Written as DNA, the CDR3 is TGTGCCAGCAGCTTCAGGGGGGATTATCAGCCCCAGCATTTT. Protein sequence: CASSFRGDYQPQHF.

This chain connects TRBV7-3 to TRBJ1-6; no definite D call. The CDR3 totals 13 residues. From germline, CDR1 is SGHTA and CDR2 FQGTGA. V was shortened by 1 base and J by 7 bases, with 5 bases between the two germline ends. The CDR3 spells CASSLNRNSPLHF. CDR3 sequence (DNA): TGTGCCAGCAGCTTAAACAGAAATTCACCCCTCCACTTT.

This clone came up once. The chain has TRBV6-1 and TRBJ1-4; perhaps TRBD1 as D (6 bases). The V gene's germline CDR1 is MNHNS and CDR2 SASEGT. Trimming took off 8 bases at V and 7 bases at J, with 17 bases between the two ends. The CDR3 is 14 amino acids. CDR3 loop: CASWGGGGGEKLFF. CDR3 DNA: TGTGCCAGCTGGGGGGGCGGTGGTGGTGAAAAACTGTTTTTT.

This clone has just one count. The chain combines TRBV11-2 with TRBJ2-5; TRBD1 matches 9 bases. The germline V gene encodes CDR1 SGHAT and CDR2 FQNNGV. V shed 4 bases and J 6 bases; nucleotides not matched to a gene: 6. The CDR3 is 14 residues long. CDR3 loop: CASSSGQGWKTQYF. The CDR3 DNA follows: TGTGCCAGCAGCTCAGGACAGGGGTGGAAGACCCAGTACTTC.

The V call is TRBV7-2, the J call TRBJ2-3, with 11 bases fitting TRBD2. Losses at the gene ends were 3 bases for V and 5 bases for J; bases not matched to a gene: 10. The CDR3 spans 17 residues. CDR1 and CDR2 (germline): SGHTA, FQGNSA. CDR3 DNA: TGTGCCAGCAGCTTGACCCTTAGCGGGGGGGCTATAGATACGCAGTATTTT. The encoded protein is CASSLTLSGGAIDTQYF.

This chain joins TRBV4-2 and TRBJ2-2; D possibly corresponds to TRBD2 (6 bases). The CDR3 totals 14 residues. The V gene lost 4 bases and the J gene lost 5 bases, with 11 bases spanning the gap. Germline V lookup: CDR1 LGHNA, CDR2 YNFKEQ. This CDR3 reads CASSRTAGTGELFF. The CDR3, as DNA: TGTGCCAGCAGCCGGACGGCGGGAACCGGGGAGCTGTTTTTT.

V gene TRBV7-8 combines with J gene TRBJ1-3, with D uncertain. CDR3 length: 14 amino acids. Germline lookup yields CDR1 SGHVS and CDR2 FQNEAQ. V dropped 3 bases and J dropped 2 bases, with 8 bases sitting between them. The CDR3 coding sequence is TGTGCCAGCAGCTTTAGTCGGCCTGGAAACACCATATATTTT. Protein sequence: CASSFSRPGNTIYF.

The J gene is TRBJ2-7, the V gene TRBV6-1, with a weak D call TRBD2 (5 bases). Trimming removed 3 bases from V and 2 bases from J, with 11 bases in between. Germline V gene lookup returns CDR1 MNHNS and CDR2 SASEGT. The CDR3 is 14 residues long. The CDR3 DNA reads as TGTGCCAGCAGTGACTCTTGGCGGGCCTACGAGCAGTACTTC. Translating gives CASSDSWRAYEQYF.

This clone showed up just once. V usage is TRBV7-9 and J usage is TRBJ1-3, with D tentatively TRBD1 (6 bases). Looked up from germline, CDR1 is SEHNR and CDR2 is FQNEAQ (reference sequence). CDR3 length: 15 residues. Deletions cut 7 bases from V and 0 bases from J, with 13 bases between. In DNA, the CDR3 is TGTGCCAGCACGCAGTACAGGGTCTCTGGAAACACCATATATTTT. It specifies CASTQYRVSGNTIYF.

This clone was seen only a few times. The chain recombines TRBV18 with TRBJ1-2; D perhaps matches TRBD1 (6 bases). Trimming removed 2 bases from V and 2 bases from J, with 15 bases in between. Germline CDR1 and CDR2: KGHSH and LQKENI. CDR3 length equals 16 residues. The CDR3 sequence: CASSPAMGAVNYGYTF. CDR3 in DNA: TGTGCCAGCTCACCAGCGATGGGGGCGGTGAACTATGGCTACACCTTC.

This clone has a single count. The CDR3 protein is CAISESHGGAGTQYF. The CDR3 nucleotides are TGTGCCATCAGTGAGTCGCATGGGGGCGCGGGGACCCAGTACTTC. The chain links TRBV10-3 to TRBJ2-5; D may be TRBD1 (6 bases). This CDR3 has 15 amino acids. Germline CDR1 and CDR2: ENHRY and SYGVKD. Trimming stripped 0 bases from V and 7 bases from J, with 15 bases between.

In this sample, this clone turned up once. CDR3 nucleotide sequence: TGTGCCAGCAGCCGAAAGGTAGGGGGAGGCACAGATACGCAGTATTTT. Amino acids: CASSRKVGGGTDTQYF. This sequence joins TRBV7-2 and TRBJ2-3, with a weak D call TRBD1 (6 bases). V lost 5 bases, J lost 1 base, and 16 bases lay in between. The CDR3 loop spans 16 amino acids. CDR1 SGHTA and CDR2 FQGNSA come from the germline V gene.

The CDR3 bases are TGTGCCAGCAGCCCCATGGGGAAAACTCAGGGAGAGACCCAGTACTTC. Translation: CASSPMGKTQGETQYF. The chain employs TRBV5-8 and TRBJ2-5; D perhaps matches TRBD1 (5 bases). With 4 bases removed from V and 4 bases from J, the gap between germline ends came to 20 bases. CDR1 and CDR2 (germline): SGHTS, YDEGEE. This CDR3 is built from 16 residues.

The rearrangement joins TRBV7-7 to TRBJ1-2, with D unresolved. Germline lookup yields CDR1 SSHAT and CDR2 FNYEAQ (reference sequence). The length of the CDR3 is 13 residues. The V gene lost 2 bases and the J gene lost 9 bases, with 13 bases spanning the gap. Here the CDR3 reads CASSLSADRSYTF. The DNA for the CDR3 is TGTGCCAGCAGCTTATCCGCCGACCGGAGCTACACCTTC.

The rearrangement links TRBV21-1 to TRBJ1-6. TRBV21-1 is a pseudogene. There are 18 residues in the CDR3. The CDR3 loop reads CASSKALRGMTYNSPLHF. The CDR3 DNA reads as TGTGCCAGCAGCAAAGCGCTTCGGGGGATGACCTATAATTCACCCCTCCACTTT.

This clone has more than one count but fewer than ten. V usage is TRBV4-1 and J usage is TRBJ2-2; D unresolved. This CDR3 comprises 15 residues. V was shortened by 6 bases and J by 2 bases, with 13 bases between the two germline ends. Germline V gene data show CDR1 as MGHRA and CDR2 as YSYEKL. CDR3 sequence (DNA): TGCGCCAGCAGAGTAGGGCCAATTAACACCGGGGAGCTGTTTTTT. As protein: CASRVGPINTGELFF.

The gene calls are TRBV6-5 and TRBJ2-7; no reliable D call. The germline gives CDR1 MNHEY, CDR2 SVGAGI. V gave up 7 bases and J gave up 5 bases, with 18 bases separating them. CDR3 length equals 14 residues. CDR3 in DNA: TGTGCCAGCACCCAGCTGGTGGACGGAGACGAGCAGTACTTC. It translates to CASTQLVDGDEQYF.

The V gene is TRBV15, the J gene TRBJ2-7; perhaps TRBD1 as D (5 bases). Germline lookup yields CDR1 LNHNV and CDR2 YYDKDF (reference sequence). The CDR3 covers 15 residues. Trimming took 2 bases from V and 4 from J, leaving 15 bases between them. The CDR3 DNA reads as TGTGCCACCAGCAGATCCCGACAGTTTCAATACGAGCAGTACTTC. Its translation is CATSRSRQFQYEQYF. Together with reference TRBV15 and TRBJ2-7, the CDR3 gives the full variable domain: DAMVIQNPRYQVTQFGKPVTLSCSQTLNHNVMYWYQQKSSQAPKLLFHYYDKDFNNEADTPDNFQSRRPNTSFCFLDIRSPGLGDTAMYLCATSRSRQFQYEQYFGPGTRLTVT.

This clone appeared a few times. This rearrangement joins TRBV7-9 to TRBJ1-2; D gene unclear. The germline CDR1 and CDR2 sequences are SEHNR and FQNEAQ (reference sequence). V lost 4 bases, J lost 4 bases, and 10 bases lay in between. The CDR3 length is 13 residues. The CDR3, as DNA: TGTGCCAGCAGCTCTGGACGGAGCTATGGCTACACCTTC. It codes for CASSSGRSYGYTF. Drawing the rest from reference TRBV7-9 and TRBJ1-2, the complete variable domain is DTGVSQNPRHKITKRGQNVTFRCDPISEHNRLYWYRQTLGQGPEFLTYFQNEAQLEKSRLLSDRFSAERPKGSFSTLEIQRTEQGDSAMYLCASSSGRSYGYTFGSGTRLTVV.